The 20 T cell receptor beta chains below all came from one sample that was sequenced in a study of identical twins. Using its own MiXCR run on the 5' RACE reads, TCRdb lists one record per CDR3 protein. This table has roughly 690,000 distinct CDR3 sequences, roughly 6.2% appearing once. Sequenced: naive T cells sorted from blood. These receptors all stem from a man aged 18-30 years in good health.

This clonotype was seen many times. This rearrangement joins TRBV5-6 to TRBJ1-2; D unclear. The CDR3 is 11 amino acids. The ends were cut back, 0 bases at V and 6 bases at J, with 3 bases in the middle. From germline, CDR1 is SGHDT and CDR2 YYEEEE. As DNA, the CDR3 is TGTGCCAGCAGCTTGGCGGATGGCTACACCTTC. It specifies CASSLADGYTF.

Many counts were recorded for this clonotype. This rearrangement joins TRBV4-1 to TRBJ2-3; 8 bases fit TRBD2. The germline gives CDR1 MGHRA, CDR2 YSYEKL. Germline trimming cut 2 bases from V and 5 bases from J; bases unmatched to any gene: 6. The CDR3 is made up of 15 amino acids. CDR3 amino acids: CASSQRLAMVDTQYF. In DNA, the CDR3 is TGCGCCAGCAGCCAAAGACTAGCGATGGTAGATACGCAGTATTTT.

In its sample, this clonotype was seen many times. This chain links TRBV15 with TRBJ1-5; TRBD1 matches at 7 bases. The CDR3 is made up of 15 amino acids. Germline V gene lookup returns CDR1 LNHNV and CDR2 YYDKDF (reference sequence). The V segment lost 3 bases and the J segment 11 bases; nucleotides outside the gene matches: 13. The CDR3 here is CATSSGTAAAQAQHF. The CDR3 nucleotides read TGTGCCACCAGCAGTGGGACAGCAGCGGCACAAGCCCAGCATTTT.

This clonotype was counted ten times or more. The chain carries TRBV20-1 and TRBJ1-2; D is unresolved. Germline V CDR1 and CDR2: DFQATT, SNEGSKA (reference sequence). The CDR3 is 15 residues long. V was cut by 2 bases and J by 1 base, with 14 bases left in between. This CDR3 is CSARLRTEDNYGYTF. CDR3 sequence (DNA): TGCAGTGCTAGACTCAGGACGGAGGATAACTATGGCTACACCTTC.

This clonotype was seen repeatedly, ten times or more. V gene TRBV20-1 combines with J gene TRBJ2-3; perhaps TRBD1 as D (6 bases). From germline, CDR1 is DFQATT and CDR2 SNEGSKA (reference sequence). V shed 0 bases and J shed 6 bases, with 16 bases lying between them. The CDR3 length is 15 residues. The CDR3 DNA follows: TGCAGTGCTAGAGACGGGCCTGGACAGCCCGATACGCAGTATTTT. Translating gives CSARDGPGQPDTQYF.

The genes are TRBV7-8 and TRBJ2-1; the D is unclear. V was trimmed by 0 bases and J by 6 bases, leaving 12 bases between them. From germline, CDR1 is SGHVS and CDR2 FQNEAQ. The CDR3 length is 15 residues. CDR3 in amino acids: CASSLAFRNPNEQFF. CDR3 coding DNA: TGTGCCAGCAGCTTAGCCTTCAGAAACCCCAATGAGCAGTTCTTC.

The V gene is TRBV6-2 or TRBV6-3, the J gene TRBJ2-7; D gene uncertain. Germline lookup yields CDR1 MNHEY and CDR2 SVGEGT. V lost 8 bases, J lost 6 bases, and 20 bases lay in between. The CDR3 runs to 14 residues. CDR3 bases: TGTGCCAGCGGAGATCCTAACGTCGGGCGCGAGCAGTACGTC. Its translation: CASGDPNVGREQYV.

V and J are TRBV7-2 and TRBJ1-3; 7 bases match TRBD1. CDR3 size: 13 residues. V lost 0 bases, J lost 10 bases, and 3 bases stayed unmatched. Germline V gene sequence: CDR1 SGHTA, CDR2 FQGNSA. CDR3 in amino acids: CASSLATGRTIYF. The CDR3 DNA is TGTGCCAGCAGCTTAGCGACAGGGAGAACCATATATTTT.

The chain is built from TRBV20-1 and TRBJ2-7; 8 bases are a match to TRBD1. Germline V gene data show CDR1 as DFQATT and CDR2 as SNEGSKA (reference sequence). This CDR3 is built from 12 residues. V was pared by 5 bases and J by 4 bases, with 4 bases of the junction left unmatched. CDR3 protein: CSAAQGAYEQYV. In DNA, the CDR3 is TGCAGTGCTGCTCAGGGGGCATACGAGCAGTACGTC.

This clonotype was observed many times. The chain is built from TRBV29-1 and TRBJ2-3; D might be TRBD1 (6 bases). The length of the CDR3 is 13 residues. V shed 6 bases and J shed 0 bases, with 10 bases lying between them. Per germline, CDR1 SQVTM and CDR2 ANQGSEA. This chain's CDR3 is CSVQGRSTDTQYF. Written as DNA, the CDR3 is TGCAGCGTACAGGGCAGGAGCACAGATACGCAGTATTTT.

This clonotype was observed many times. The gene calls are TRBV29-1 and TRBJ2-5; D call uncertain. Germline V gene data show CDR1 as SQVTM and CDR2 as ANQGSEA. Trimming cost V 5 bases and J 4 bases, with 8 bases left between them. The CDR3 consists of 11 residues. In DNA form, the CDR3 reads TGCAGCGTTCTAATAGGAGAGACCCAGTACTTC. Translating gives CSVLIGETQYF. Together with reference TRBV29-1 and TRBJ2-5, the CDR3 gives the full variable domain: SAVISQKPSRDICQRGTSLTIQCQVDSQVTMMFWYRQQPGQSLTLIATANQGSEATYESGFVIDKFPISRPNLTFSTLTVSNMSPEDSSIYLCSVLIGETQYFGPGTRLLVL.

This rearrangement joins TRBV24-1 to TRBJ2-7, with D uncertain. This CDR3 region has 12 residues. Germline V gene data show CDR1 as KGHDR and CDR2 as SFDVKD. The CDR3 spells CGAPRRSYEQYV. The DNA of the CDR3 is TGTGGCGCACCCCGGCGGTCCTACGAGCAGTACGTC.

This clonotype has a count of ten or more. J is TRBJ1-1 and V is TRBV29-1; TRBD1 aligns across 8 bases. The ends lost 5 bases at V and 4 bases at J; junction bases unmatched: 3. Germline assignment: CDR1 SQVTM and CDR2 ANQGSEA. This CDR3 region has 12 residues. The CDR3, as DNA: TGCAGCGTTAAACAGGGGGTCACTGAAGCTTTCTTT. Translating gives CSVKQGVTEAFF.

Notes on this clonotype: This may be a read error, as it is one base from a much larger clone. This chain links TRBV12-3 or TRBV12-4 with TRBJ1-2; D unresolved. The CDR3 length is 11 residues. Trimming pared 4 bases from V and 10 bases from J, leaving 10 bases between. The CDR3: CASSSFGVYTF. Here the CDR3 DNA reads TGTGCCAGCAGTTCATTCGGGGTCTACACCTTC.

At least ten counts were recorded for this clonotype. V is TRBV15 and J is TRBJ2-3; D might be TRBD2 (5 bases). Germline values: CDR1 LNHNV, CDR2 YYDKDF (reference sequence). V lost 8 bases, J lost 5 bases, and 20 bases lay in between. CDR3 size: 15 residues. CDR3 DNA: TGTGCCACCGGGTTTAGCGCGAAACCCGGAGATACGCAGTATTTT. Its translation is CATGFSAKPGDTQYF.

The sample holds many counts of this clonotype. The chain has TRBV27 and TRBJ1-5; D is ambiguous. CDR3 length equals 14 residues. The V and J ends lost 6 bases and 3 bases respectively, with 12 bases between them. Germline V gives CDR1 MNHEY, CDR2 SMNVEV (reference sequence). This CDR3 reads CASSLDGFNQPQHF. The CDR3 DNA reads as TGTGCCAGCAGCCTGGACGGATTCAATCAGCCCCAGCATTTT.

In this sample, this clonotype turned up many times. J is TRBJ2-2 and V is TRBV6-9, with 8 nucleotides matching TRBD1. With V trimmed by 8 bases and J by 2 bases, 10 bases remained unmatched. The germline V gene encodes CDR1 MNHGY and CDR2 SVAAGI. The CDR3 contains 16 residues. The CDR3 spells CASGGWTGLNTGELFF. CDR3 in DNA: TGTGCCAGCGGGGGGTGGACAGGGTTAAACACCGGGGAGCTGTTTTTT.

This chain uses TRBV12-3 or TRBV12-4 with TRBJ2-7; possibly TRBD2 for D (6 bases). CDR3 length: 14 amino acids. V lost 6 bases and J 0 bases, leaving 12 bases between the germline ends. In DNA, the CDR3 is TGTGCCAGCAGCGGGGGAAGGAGCTCCTACGAGCAGTACTTC. Its protein is CASSGGRSSYEQYF.

The chain joins TRBV12-3 or TRBV12-4 to TRBJ2-3; 9 bases map to TRBD2. CDR3 length: 17 amino acids. V lost 4 bases to trimming and J lost 7 bases; unmatched junction nucleotides: 15. DNA of the CDR3: TGTGCCAGCAGTTCCTTATCCGGCGGGAGGGCCAGGAATACGCAGTATTTT. Its protein is CASSSLSGGRARNTQYF.

The J gene is TRBJ2-2, the V gene TRBV7-2; D is unresolved. The CDR3 has 15 residues. V lost 0 bases to trimming and J lost 7 bases, with 12 bases between them. Per germline, CDR1 SGHTA and CDR2 FQGNSA. CDR3: CASSLAGSNFGELFF. As DNA, the CDR3 is TGTGCCAGCAGCTTAGCAGGGTCTAACTTCGGGGAGCTGTTTTTT.